The 18 T cell receptor beta chains in this list originate from one sample, sequenced in a study of a mutant IDH1 vaccine in newly diagnosed glioma (dated by TCRdb to 2020 to 2023). Library method: the immunoSEQ multiplex PCR assay. In TCRdb, the immuneACCESS table is reduced to in-frame sequences with V and J assigned. These tables do not hold every clone; where another copy was compared, an unresolved V gene accounts for under half, and the others remain unexplained. Across this sample there are roughly 32,000 clones, with about four fifths seen only once. 7.1% of the sample rests with the top ten. What these receptors recognize is not known. In the paper's terms, the time point label means: week 35, safety follow-up. Each vaccine dose, consisting of 300 ug of a 20-mer mutant IDH1 peptide in Montanide, was administered subcutaneously with topical imiquimod. The source was PBMCs, collected from a glioma patient whose treatment included an IDH1 peptide vaccine. The receptors come from a woman between 18 and 29 years old with glioma.

The J gene is TRBJ1-1, the V gene TRBV2; TRBD1 might be the D (6 bases). CDR3 size: 12 residues. The germline V and J ends were trimmed by 5 bases and 4 bases, with 8 bases remaining between them. CDR1 SNHLY and CDR2 FYNNEI come from the germline V gene. The CDR3 spells CASSIQGTEAFF. The CDR3 nucleotides read TGTGCCAGCAGTATACAGGGCACTGAAGCTTTCTTT.

This clone has only one observation. DNA for the CDR3: TGTGCCAGTAGTATGGGTGTCAGCACCGGGGAGCTGTTTTTT. Residues: CASSMGVSTGELFF. The rearrangement uses TRBV19 and TRBJ2-2; D is unresolved. Trimming removed 3 bases at V and 4 bases at J, with 9 bases between. CDR1 and CDR2 (germline): LNHDA, SQIVND (reference sequence). The CDR3 has 14 amino acids.

This chain joins TRBV11-2 and TRBJ1-2; D may be TRBD1 (5 bases). Between the trimmed V and J ends, which lost 3 bases and 2 bases, there was a span of 10 bases. The CDR3 has 14 residues. Germline V gene lookup returns CDR1 SGHAT and CDR2 FQNNGV. CDR3 sequence (DNA): TGTGCCAGCAGCTTCGGGGGTGCCAACTATGGCTACACCTTC. This translates into CASSFGGANYGYTF.

In its sample, this clone was seen once. This rearrangement joins TRBV14 to TRBJ2-3, with 7 bases matching TRBD2. The CDR3 is made up of 15 amino acids. V shed 2 bases and J 2 bases; nucleotides not matched to a gene: 4. The germline CDR1 and CDR2 sequences are SGHDN and FVKESK. Written as DNA, the CDR3 is TGTGCCAGCAGCCAACTGGGGGGGTCCACAGATACGCAGTATTTT. It is translated as CASSQLGGSTDTQYF.

The J gene is TRBJ1-1, the V gene TRBV27; maybe TRBD1 (5 bases). This CDR3 contains 14 residues. Germline CDR1 is MNHEY and CDR2 is SMNVEV (reference sequence). V was pared by 4 bases and J by 5 bases, with 14 bases between. CDR3 coding DNA: TGTGCCAGCAGTTCCCGTCGGGGCTGGACTGAAGCTTTCTTT. This sequence encodes CASSSRRGWTEAFF.

The chain combines TRBV4-1 with TRBJ1-2; no definite D call. With 0 bases removed from V and 7 bases from J, the gap between germline ends came to 6 bases. Germline-derived CDR1 and CDR2 are MGHRA and YSYEKL. The CDR3 has 12 amino acids. CDR3 sequence reads: CASSQDPGGYTF. CDR3 coding DNA: TGCGCCAGCAGCCAAGATCCGGGTGGCTACACCTTC.

This clone has a single count. V gene TRBV7-2 combines with J gene TRBJ1-6; D not certain. Germline CDR1 is SGHTA and CDR2 is FQGNSA. CDR3 length equals 14 residues. V lost 3 bases to trimming and J lost 3 bases, with 6 bases between them. The CDR3 reads CASSFPGYNSPLHF. CDR3 coding DNA: TGTGCCAGCAGCTTTCCGGGCTATAATTCACCCCTCCACTTT.

The rearrangement uses TRBV7-9 and TRBJ1-4; 7 bases align to TRBD1. The CDR3 is 18 residues long. V trimming: 5 bases; J trimming: 1 base; junction bases outside the gene matches: 13. CDR1 is SEHNR, CDR2 FQNEAQ, per germline (reference sequence). CDR3 sequence (DNA): TGTGCCAGCAGCCCACATTACCAGACAGGGTTAACTAATGAAAAACTGTTTTTT. This codes for CASSPHYQTGLTNEKLFF.

This clone was seen only a few times. The chain is built from TRBV6-5 and TRBJ1-1, with no clear D. Germline V CDR1 and CDR2: MNHEY, SVGAGI. Between the trimmed V and J ends, which lost 6 bases and 7 bases, there was a span of 9 bases. The CDR3 is 11 amino acids. The CDR3 spells CASRTVGEAFF. As DNA, the CDR3 is TGTGCCAGCAGGACGGTCGGTGAAGCTTTCTTT.

The chain carries TRBV7-2 and TRBJ2-1; the D gene is possibly TRBD1 (5 bases). CDR3 size: 17 residues. The V and J ends lost 5 bases and 4 bases respectively, with 21 bases between them. Germline lookup yields CDR1 SGHTA and CDR2 FQGNSA. CDR3 nucleotides: TGTGCCAGCAGCGCCAAGGGGCAGGGTTTGGGTTACAATGAGCAGTTCTTC. This sequence encodes CASSAKGQGLGYNEQFF.

The chain links TRBV4-1 to TRBJ2-1; 7 bases are a match to TRBD2. CDR1 is MGHRA and CDR2 is YSYEKL in the germline V gene. After removal of 0 bases from V and 4 bases from J, the junction contained 9 bases not matched to a gene. The CDR3 extends over 17 amino acids. The CDR3 DNA follows: TGCGCCAGCAGCCAAGATTGGGAGCGGGAATTATACAATGAGCAGTTCTTC. Encoded protein: CASSQDWERELYNEQFF.

The genes are TRBV29-1 and TRBJ1-3, with D unclear. Germline CDR1 and CDR2: SQVTM and ANQGSEA. Trimming cost V 0 bases and J 9 bases, with 21 bases left between them. The CDR3 has 16 amino acids. The CDR3 nucleotides are TGCAGCGTTGAAGATAGTGGCGGCCCGGGGTTTGGCACCATATATTTT. It encodes CSVEDSGGPGFGTIYF.

This clone showed up just a few times. Within the sample, other DNA sequences also encode this same CDR3. The V gene is TRBV6-5, the J gene TRBJ1-5, with D unclear. The V and J ends lost 2 bases and 4 bases respectively, with 9 bases between them. The V gene's germline CDR1 is MNHEY and CDR2 SVGAGI. This CDR3 is built from 14 residues. The CDR3 coding sequence is TGTGCCAGCAGTTACGGGCCCCTTAATCAGCCCCAGCATTTT. It is translated as CASSYGPLNQPQHF.

This clone is deemed medium-sized. The chain combines TRBV10-3 with TRBJ1-1; TRBD1 might be the D (6 bases). The germline V gene encodes CDR1 ENHRY and CDR2 SYGVKD. The CDR3 loop spans 14 amino acids. Trimming stripped 4 bases from V and 1 base from J, with 10 bases between. The chain's CDR3 is CAISVGAENTEAFF. DNA for the CDR3: TGTGCCATCAGTGTGGGGGCTGAGAACACTGAAGCTTTCTTT.

The chain couples TRBV19 to TRBJ1-5, with 9 bases identical to TRBD1. CDR3 length: 12 residues. V lost 10 bases to trimming and J lost 5 bases; unmatched junction nucleotides: 3. CDR1 is LNHDA, CDR2 SQIVND, per germline (reference sequence). The CDR3 sequence is CATWDRDQPQHF. The DNA for the CDR3 is TGTGCCACCTGGGACAGGGATCAGCCCCAGCATTTT. Full variable domain (rest looked up from reference TRBV19 and TRBJ1-5): DGGITQSPKYLFRKEGQNVTLSCEQNLNHDAMYWYRQDPGQGLRLIYYSQIVNDFQKGDIAEGYSVSREKKESFPLTVTSAQKNPTAFYLCATWDRDQPQHFGDGTRLSIL.

V usage is TRBV2 and J usage is TRBJ1-5; D unresolved. Germline V gene lookup returns CDR1 SNHLY and CDR2 FYNNEI. Between the trimmed V and J ends, which lost 2 bases and 4 bases, there was a span of 15 bases. This CDR3 has 16 residues. CDR3 coding DNA: TGTGCCAGCAGTGAATGGGTACGGTCGGAAAATCAGCCCCAGCATTTT. Amino acid sequence: CASSEWVRSENQPQHF.

The gene calls are TRBV10-3 and TRBJ2-5; no clear D gene. V lost 6 bases and J 5 bases, leaving 7 bases between the germline ends. The CDR3 is 11 amino acids. Germline V CDR1 and CDR2: ENHRY, SYGVKD. The CDR3 reads CAIRAEETQYF. The CDR3 region has the DNA TGTGCCATCAGGGCAGAGGAGACCCAGTACTTC.

The V and J genes are TRBV5-1 and TRBJ2-7, with D perhaps TRBD1 (6 bases). Germline CDR1 and CDR2: SGHRS and YFSETQ. Deletions cut 5 bases from V and 4 bases from J, with 16 bases between. The CDR3 loop spans 14 amino acids. The CDR3 loop reads CASRPTGPRYEQYF. The CDR3 DNA is TGCGCCAGCAGGCCTACAGGGCCGCGATACGAGCAGTACTTC.